The 20 T cell receptor beta chains reported below all come from one sample, sequenced in a study of patients and donors after allogeneic stem cell transplantation. A single record per CDR3 protein comes from TCRdb applying MiXCR to the RT-PCR reads. This sample has 84,000 or so distinct CDR3 sequences; around 46% occur once, and the top ten carry 60% to 75%. Sequenced input: blood, either unsorted or a sorted T cell fraction (not recorded which). The source of these receptors is a human donor who was either an allogeneic HSCT recipient or a stem cell or donor lymphocyte infusion donor (not recorded which). It is not recorded whose cells these are; they may come from a transplant donor.

The chain joins TRBV7-2 to TRBJ1-2, with 8 positions matching TRBD1. V trimming: 5 bases; J trimming: 8 bases; junction bases outside the gene matches: 19. The CDR3 has 17 residues. Germline values: CDR1 SGHTA, CDR2 FQGNSA. CDR3 nucleotide sequence: TGTGCCAGCAGCCCGAAACGGGGACAGGTCCCACTATGGGGCTACACCTTC. Translation: CASSPKRGQVPLWGYTF.

The V and J genes are TRBV5-1 and TRBJ1-6; D gene ambiguous. CDR3 length: 14 amino acids. Trimming cost V 4 bases and J 7 bases, with 12 bases left between them. Germline assignment: CDR1 SGHRS and CDR2 YFSETQ. The CDR3 coding sequence is TGCGCCAGCAGCCAGCGACGGAGCAATTCACCCCTCCACTTT. Protein: CASSQRRSNSPLHF.

V and J are TRBV25-1 and TRBJ1-1, with D possibly matching TRBD1 (5 bases). Trimming pared 8 bases from V and 1 base from J, leaving 11 bases between. The CDR3 is made up of 13 amino acids. Germline V gene data show CDR1 as MGHDK and CDR2 as SYGVNS. The CDR3 sequence is CASGPTGNTEAFF. The CDR3 DNA sequence: TGTGCCAGCGGCCCTACAGGGAACACTGAAGCTTTCTTT.

This clonotype was recorded a few times. This chain joins TRBV5-5 and TRBJ1-4; 9 nucleotides match TRBD1. The CDR3 runs to 14 residues. Germline V gene sequence: CDR1 SGHKS, CDR2 YYEKEE (reference sequence). The ends lost 9 bases at V and 8 bases at J; junction bases unmatched: 11. This CDR3 is CANPPGTGREKLFF. The CDR3 DNA reads as TGTGCCAACCCGCCGGGGACAGGGAGGGAAAAACTGTTTTTT.

At least ten counts were recorded for this clonotype. The chain has TRBV20-1 and TRBJ2-1; no definite D call. The CDR3 contains 13 residues. CDR1 and CDR2 (germline): DFQATT, SNEGSKA (reference sequence). CDR3 coding DNA: TGCAGCTCCTCGGATTACCCATTCAATGAGCAGTTCTTC. Translated: CSSSDYPFNEQFF.

This clonotype has only a few counts. The rearrangement joins TRBV4-3 to TRBJ1-1; D is possibly TRBD1 (5 bases). Trimming took 0 bases from V and 0 from J, leaving 11 bases between them. The CDR3 runs 16 residues. The germline V gene has CDR1 LGHNA and CDR2 YSLEER. Here the CDR3 reads CASSQEGGAMNTEAFF. DNA of the CDR3: TGCGCCAGCAGCCAAGAGGGAGGGGCGATGAACACTGAAGCTTTCTTT.

The chain is built from TRBV6-5 and TRBJ2-2, with 7 bases lining up with TRBD2. This CDR3 has 18 residues. The V gene's germline CDR1 is MNHEY and CDR2 SVGAGI. Germline trimming cut 0 bases from V and 0 bases from J; bases unmatched to any gene: 7. The CDR3 region has the DNA TGTGCCAGCAGTTACTCCCACAGGCTAGCGGCGAACACCGGGGAGCTGTTTTTT. Its protein product is CASSYSHRLAANTGELFF.

This clonotype turned up a few times. The chain is built from TRBV20-1 and TRBJ2-4; D not resolved. The CDR3 is 11 amino acids. V shed 3 bases and J shed 5 bases, with 5 bases lying between them. Germline CDR1 reads DFQATT; CDR2 reads SNEGSKA (reference sequence). The CDR3 loop reads CSARTENIQYF. The CDR3 DNA reads TGCAGTGCTAGGACGGAAAACATTCAGTACTTC.

The rearrangement uses TRBV29-1 and TRBJ1-5, with 9 bases matching TRBD1. Germline lookup yields CDR1 SQVTM and CDR2 ANQGSEA. The CDR3 extends over 15 amino acids. J gave up 4 bases and V 6 bases, and 10 bases lay outside the gene matches. CDR3 in amino acids: CSVALGTGRNQPQHF. The CDR3 coding sequence is TGCAGCGTCGCCCTCGGGACAGGGAGAAATCAGCCCCAGCATTTT.

The chain is built from TRBV4-3 and TRBJ2-3, with TRBD1 matching 10 bases. The CDR3 length is 17 residues. The V gene end was trimmed by 3 bases and the J gene end by 4 bases; junction bases not matched to a gene: 10. Germline V gene data show CDR1 as LGHNA and CDR2 as YSLEER. As DNA, the CDR3 is TGCGCCAGCAGCCAGGAAGACCGGGACAGGGGACCAGATACGCAGTATTTT. Protein product: CASSQEDRDRGPDTQYF.

This clonotype was picked up a small number of times. V and J are TRBV7-8 and TRBJ1-6; unclear D gene. The CDR3 is 16 residues long. Looked up from germline, CDR1 is SGHVS and CDR2 is FQNEAQ. Trimming cost V 0 bases and J 3 bases, with 9 bases left between them. This chain's CDR3 is CASSLALGYYNSPLHF. For the CDR3, the DNA is TGTGCCAGCAGCTTAGCGCTGGGATACTATAATTCACCCCTCCACTTT.

This clonotype has more than one count but fewer than ten. The genes are TRBV28 and TRBJ1-2; D is undetermined. This CDR3 has 13 residues. The germline V and J ends were trimmed by 6 bases and 4 bases, with 12 bases remaining between them. CDR1 MDHEN and CDR2 SYDVKM come from the germline V gene. The CDR3 protein is CASRIQERYGYTF. DNA for the CDR3: TGTGCCAGCAGAATCCAGGAACGCTATGGCTACACCTTC.

The chain couples TRBV7-3 to TRBJ2-5; the match to TRBD1 covers 7 bases. CDR3 length equals 14 residues. V lost 5 bases to trimming and J lost 1 base; unmatched junction nucleotides: 4. Germline V gives CDR1 SGHTA, CDR2 FQGTGA. Written as DNA, the CDR3 is TGTGCCAGCAGCCCGGGACAGATCCAAGAGACCCAGTACTTC. Its translation: CASSPGQIQETQYF.

The V and J genes are TRBV15 and TRBJ2-1, with TRBD2 identical over 8 bases. The J segment lost 6 bases and the V segment lost 3 bases, leaving 4 bases of the junction unmatched. Germline CDR1 LNHNV, CDR2 YYDKDF (reference sequence). This CDR3 comprises 14 residues. The DNA for the CDR3 is TGTGCCACCAGCAGCCGGGAGGGAGGCAATGAGCAGTTCTTC. Protein product: CATSSREGGNEQFF.

In its sample, this clonotype was seen a few times. The V call is TRBV24-1, the J call TRBJ1-5; no reliable D call. Between the trimmed V and J ends, which lost 2 bases and 1 base, there was a span of 11 bases. Germline V gives CDR1 KGHDR, CDR2 SFDVKD. The CDR3 consists of 16 residues. The CDR3 DNA follows: TGTGCCACCAGTGATTCTTGGGGTAGGAGCAATCAGCCCCAGCATTTT. It is translated as CATSDSWGRSNQPQHF.

The CDR3 loop reads CASSPPGQGENTEAFF. In DNA, the CDR3 is TGTGCCAGCTCACCGCCAGGACAGGGGGAGAACACTGAAGCTTTCTTT. The gene calls are TRBV18 and TRBJ1-1, with TRBD1 matching over 10 bases. Germline-derived CDR1 and CDR2 are KGHSH and LQKENI. After removal of 3 bases from V and 1 base from J, the junction contained 5 bases not matched to a gene. The CDR3 contains 16 residues.

This clonotype was detected only a few times. The chain couples TRBV6-5 to TRBJ1-1; TRBD1 matches at 7 bases. V lost 3 bases to trimming and J lost 1 base; unmatched junction nucleotides: 8. The germline CDR1 and CDR2 sequences are MNHEY and SVGAGI. There are 16 residues in the CDR3. The CDR3 region has the DNA TGTGCCAGCAGTTATTCTCCGACAGGGCCGAACACTGAAGCTTTCTTT. Translating gives CASSYSPTGPNTEAFF.

This chain joins TRBV12-3 or TRBV12-4 and TRBJ2-4; D is unresolved. The CDR3 is 11 amino acids. V was trimmed by 2 bases and J by 6 bases, leaving 2 bases between them. The CDR3 loop is CASSLINIQYF. Written as DNA, the CDR3 is TGTGCCAGCAGTTTAATAAACATTCAGTACTTC.

This chain links TRBV4-3 with TRBJ2-3, with 7 bases lining up with TRBD1. The CDR3 spans 15 residues. The J segment lost 4 bases and the V segment lost 4 bases, leaving 8 bases of the junction unmatched. Germline CDR1 LGHNA, CDR2 YSLEER. The CDR3 spells CASSLRPTGPDTQYF. The CDR3 nucleotides read TGCGCCAGCAGCCTTAGACCGACAGGGCCAGATACGCAGTATTTT.

In its sample, this clonotype was seen a few times. V and J are TRBV28 and TRBJ1-5; 7 bases map to TRBD1. This CDR3 region has 17 residues. Germline trimming cut 4 bases from V and 4 bases from J; bases unmatched to any gene: 13. From germline, CDR1 is MDHEN and CDR2 SYDVKM. The CDR3 DNA sequence: TGTGCCAGCAGTTCCTCTGGATTGACAGGGACTAATCAGCCCCAGCATTTT. As protein: CASSSSGLTGTNQPQHF.